Presented here are 16 T cell receptor beta chains from one specimen sequenced in a study of blood T cell repertoires in COVID-19 (dated by TCRdb to 2018 to 2020). The library came from the immunoSEQ multiplex PCR assay. What TCRdb holds here is the immuneACCESS table cut down to in-frame rearrangements. Part of the clones is not present; checked against another copy, under half of the missing clones reflect an unresolved V gene, and the others are unexplained. The sample table shows around 100,000 clones, and approximately 88% are seen once. About 4% of the sample is held by the ten biggest clonotypes. The sample comprised peripheral blood. The receptors were sampled from a woman aged 55-70 years with acute or convalescent COVID-19.

CDR3 DNA sequence: TGTGCCAGCAGCCAAGACCACAGGGGAGTAAAAGAGACCCAGTACTTC. Amino acids: CASSQDHRGVKETQYF. V is TRBV3-1 (or the pseudogene TRBV3-2) and J is TRBJ2-5; 7 bases align to TRBD1. Germline trimming cut 0 bases from V and 3 bases from J; bases unmatched to any gene: 7. This CDR3 has 16 residues. Germline V CDR1 and CDR2: LGHDT, YNNKEL (reference sequence).

This CDR3 reads CASSRGLAGAYEQYF. As DNA, the CDR3 is TGTGCCAGCAGCAGAGGACTAGCGGGAGCCTACGAGCAGTACTTC. The rearrangement joins TRBV11-2 to TRBJ2-7; 13 positions match TRBD2. This CDR3 has 15 amino acids. With V trimmed by 5 bases and J by 2 bases, 3 bases remained unmatched. CDR1 is SGHAT, CDR2 FQNNGV, per germline.

The chain recombines TRBV2 with TRBJ2-5, with D perhaps matching TRBD2 (6 bases). The CDR3 covers 15 residues. Per the germline V gene, CDR1 is SNHLY and CDR2 is FYNNEI. V was cut by 2 bases and J by 5 bases, with 15 bases left in between. The CDR3 DNA is TGTGCCAGCAGTGAAACGCGGGGTACTCGGGAGACCCAGTACTTC. Translated, it gives CASSETRGTRETQYF.

The V and J genes are TRBV11-2 and TRBJ2-5; 7 bases align to TRBD1. The CDR3 has 17 amino acids. Unmatched junction bases numbered 16, after V lost 5 bases and J lost 4 bases. Germline CDR1 and CDR2: SGHAT and FQNNGV. CDR3 DNA sequence: TGTGCCAGCAGCCAAAGGACAGGAGTCGTAGGCGGAGAGACCCAGTACTTC. Encoded protein: CASSQRTGVVGGETQYF.

The chain uses TRBV7-2 and TRBJ2-2, with TRBD2 matching over 10 bases. The CDR3 is made up of 17 amino acids. The junction had 6 bases not matched to a gene; V was cut back by 2 bases and J by 3 bases. Germline V lookup: CDR1 SGHTA, CDR2 FQGNSA. The CDR3 bases are TGTGCCAGCAGCTTAAGAGCGGGAGGGCGAGACACCGGGGAGCTGTTTTTT. Translation: CASSLRAGGRDTGELFF.

The chain is built from TRBV5-1 and TRBJ1-4; possibly TRBD1 for D (5 bases). V was clipped by 0 bases and J by 4 bases, with 10 bases between them. The CDR3 spans 15 residues. The V gene's germline CDR1 is SGHRS and CDR2 YFSETQ. The CDR3 sequence: CASSLDGGSNEKLFF. Written as DNA, the CDR3 is TGCGCCAGCAGCTTGGACGGGGGAAGTAATGAAAAACTGTTTTTT.

The chain uses TRBV7-3 and TRBJ2-4; the match to TRBD1 covers 7 bases. Germline V gene data show CDR1 as SGHTA and CDR2 as FQGTGA. This CDR3 region has 13 residues. V lost 2 bases to trimming and J lost 8 bases; unmatched junction nucleotides: 3. The CDR3 spells CASSLQGGDIQYF. CDR3 nucleotide sequence: TGTGCCAGCAGCTTACAAGGGGGCGACATTCAGTACTTC.

The V call is TRBV21-1, the J call TRBJ2-5; TRBD1 is the table's D call, not checked against the DNA. TRBV21-1 has pseudogene status. This CDR3 region has 15 residues. The CDR3 DNA is TGTGCCAGCAGCATGACAGGGGTCTCCCAAGAGACCCAGTACTTC. Translation gives CASSMTGVSQETQYF.

This chain connects TRBV19 to TRBJ1-4; D unresolved. This CDR3 is 17 amino acids long. V lost 4 bases to trimming and J lost 0 bases, with 15 bases between them. Germline V CDR1 and CDR2: LNHDA, SQIVND (reference sequence). The DNA of the CDR3 is TGTGCCAGTAGTACCCCTTGGGCTGATGCAACTAATGAAAAACTGTTTTTT. It encodes CASSTPWADATNEKLFF.

CDR3 DNA sequence: TGTGCCAGCAGCGTCCAGGGCGGAAACACCATATATTTT. As protein: CASSVQGGNTIYF. The chain has TRBV9 and TRBJ1-3, with D possibly TRBD1 on 5 matching bases. The V end lost 2 bases, the J end lost 4 bases, and 7 bases lay between the germline ends. The CDR3 totals 13 residues. Looked up from germline, CDR1 is SGDLS and CDR2 is YYNGEE.

V usage is TRBV4-1 and J usage is TRBJ1-2; D is uncertain. Germline loops: CDR1 MGHRA, CDR2 YSYEKL. V was shortened by 1 base and J by 14 bases, with 20 bases between the two germline ends. This CDR3 is built from 14 residues. CDR3 in amino acids: CASSQAVFEPELTF. DNA for the CDR3: TGCGCCAGCAGCCAAGCGGTCTTTGAGCCCGAATTAACCTTC.

The chain employs TRBV5-1 and TRBJ1-2, with TRBD1 identical over 7 bases. V lost 0 bases, J lost 6 bases, and 8 bases stayed unmatched. Germline V gives CDR1 SGHRS, CDR2 YFSETQ. This CDR3 comprises 15 residues. This chain's CDR3 is CASSLDQTGRNGYTF. The CDR3 nucleotides read TGCGCCAGCAGCTTGGACCAGACAGGGAGGAATGGCTACACCTTC.

The chain joins TRBV19 to TRBJ2-2, with D perhaps matching TRBD2 (5 bases). Germline CDR1 reads LNHDA; CDR2 reads SQIVND (reference sequence). The CDR3 runs 16 residues. V was trimmed by 5 bases and J by 0 bases, leaving 13 bases between them. The CDR3 nucleotides are TGTGCCAGTAGTGGCGGAGCGGCCACGAACACCGGGGAGCTGTTTTTT. Its translation: CASSGGAATNTGELFF.

This clone has a handful of counts. CDR3 residues: CASSQDQGAEQYV. Written as DNA, the CDR3 is TGTGCCAGCAGCCAAGATCAAGGAGCCGAGCAGTACGTC. The rearrangement uses TRBV3-1 (or the pseudogene TRBV3-2) and TRBJ2-7; D call uncertain. In germline, CDR1 is LGHDT, CDR2 YNNKEL (reference sequence). Trimming left V 0 bases short and J 6 bases short, with 9 bases between. This CDR3 is built from 13 residues.

The chain combines TRBV7-2 with TRBJ2-1; 13 bases fit TRBD2. The V segment lost 5 bases and the J segment 8 bases; nucleotides outside the gene matches: 12. This CDR3 is built from 17 residues. The germline CDR1 and CDR2 sequences are SGHTA and FQGNSA. CDR3 residues: CASSLQTSGGLGHEQFF. Here the CDR3 DNA reads TGTGCCAGCAGCCTGCAGACTAGCGGGGGGTTGGGGCATGAGCAGTTCTTC.

DNA of the CDR3: TGTGCCAGCAGCTTTGGAGGGATCCTCTACGAGCAGTACTTC. Translating gives CASSFGGILYEQYF. The V gene is TRBV7-2, the J gene TRBJ2-7; D is possibly TRBD2 (6 bases). The CDR3 sequence is 14 residues long. The V end lost 3 bases, the J end lost 3 bases, and 12 bases lay between the germline ends. The germline CDR1 and CDR2 sequences are SGHTA and FQGNSA.